These T cell receptor beta chains were read from a single sample in a study of OX40 agonist ivuxolimab in advanced cancers. The table came from immunoSEQ multiplex PCR; TCRdb's copy has only in-frame clones and leaves some out. The repertoire consists of about 17,000 clones, with roughly 73% occurring once and the leading ten covering about a quarter. The specimen was CD4+ or CD8+ T cells sorted from blood, collected in a trial of the OX40 agonist ivuxolimab. These receptors all come from an adult with an advanced solid tumor such as melanoma, head and neck, liver or kidney cancer. The CDR3 runs from the conserved cysteine through the conserved F or W. Fields, in order: D gene, clone size, V gene, J gene, CDR3 protein, CDR3 DNA. D genes are given only for firm matches. Only some rows state a clone size, as once, few, many or a class for expanded clones.

D gene: TRBD1; clone size: NA; V gene: TRBV5-1; J gene: TRBJ2-7; CDR3 protein: CASSLGQGTSVEQYF; CDR3 DNA: TGCGCCAGCAGCTTGGGACAGGGGACCTCTGTCGAGCAGTACTTC
D gene: NA; clone size: NA; V gene: TRBV19; J gene: TRBJ2-2; CDR3 protein: CASSIVAGELFF; CDR3 DNA: TGTGCCAGTAGTATAGTGGCCGGGGAGCTGTTTTTT
D gene: NA; clone size: medium-sized; V gene: TRBV7-9; J gene: TRBJ2-7; CDR3 protein: CASSPRRDSPYEQYF; CDR3 DNA: TGTGCCAGCAGCCCCCGGAGGGATTCCCCCTACGAGCAGTACTTC
D gene: NA; clone size: NA; V gene: TRBV5-1; J gene: TRBJ2-3; CDR3 protein: CASSLAGTPLSTDTQYF; CDR3 DNA: TGCGCCAGCAGCTTGGCTGGGACACCCTTAAGCACAGATACGCAGTATTTT
D gene: NA; clone size: few; V gene: TRBV28; J gene: TRBJ2-5; CDR3 protein: CAGGANQETQYF; CDR3 DNA: TGTGCCGGGGGGGCGAACCAAGAGACCCAGTACTTC
D gene: NA; clone size: few; V gene: TRBV7-9; J gene: TRBJ2-1; CDR3 protein: CASSNGNGRLHEQFF; CDR3 DNA: TGTGCCAGCAGCAACGGGAACGGGAGACTGCATGAGCAGTTCTTC
D gene: NA; clone size: NA; V gene: TRBV2; J gene: TRBJ2-5; CDR3 protein: CASRGPQETQYF; CDR3 DNA: TGTGCCAGCAGGGGTCCCCAAGAGACCCAGTACTTC
D gene: NA; clone size: NA; V gene: TRBV30; J gene: TRBJ2-2; CDR3 protein: CAWSGGSGGELFF; CDR3 DNA: TGTGCCTGGAGTGGAGGGAGCGGCGGGGAGCTGTTTTTT
D gene: NA; clone size: NA; V gene: TRBV4-1; J gene: TRBJ2-7; CDR3 protein: CASSQNRAEGYEQYF; CDR3 DNA: TGCGCCAGCAGCCAGAACAGGGCAGAGGGCTACGAGCAGTACTTC
D gene: TRBD2; clone size: NA; V gene: TRBV9; J gene: TRBJ2-1; CDR3 protein: CASSVGGLAGGPGDEQFF; CDR3 DNA: TGTGCCAGCAGCGTAGGGGGACTAGCGGGAGGGCCTGGGGATGAGCAGTTCTTC
D gene: TRBD1; clone size: NA; V gene: TRBV6-1; J gene: TRBJ2-7; CDR3 protein: CAIRFRDRGLYEQYF; CDR3 DNA: TGTGCCATCCGATTCCGGGACAGGGGGTTATACGAGCAGTACTTC
D gene: TRBD1; clone size: NA; V gene: TRBV18; J gene: TRBJ2-7; CDR3 protein: CASSPDGTGAYEQYF; CDR3 DNA: TGTGCCAGCTCACCCGACGGGACAGGGGCCTACGAGCAGTACTTC
D gene: TRBD2; clone size: few; V gene: TRBV7-6; J gene: TRBJ2-1; CDR3 protein: CASTPGTSGYNEQFF; CDR3 DNA: TGTGCCAGCACCCCCGGGACTAGCGGTTACAATGAGCAGTTCTTC
D gene: TRBD2; clone size: NA; V gene: TRBV12-5; J gene: TRBJ2-7; CDR3 protein: CASGLVPSGSYEQYF; CDR3 DNA: TGTGCTAGTGGTTTGGTTCCTAGCGGGAGCTACGAGCAGTACTTC
D gene: TRBD1; clone size: NA; V gene: TRBV9; J gene: TRBJ2-3; CDR3 protein: CASSVSDRGTDTQYF; CDR3 DNA: TGTGCCAGCAGCGTGTCGGACAGGGGCACAGATACGCAGTATTTT
D gene: NA; clone size: NA; V gene: TRBV21-1; J gene: TRBJ2-1; CDR3 protein: CASSKVRRYNEQFF; CDR3 DNA: TGTGCCAGCAGCAAAGTCAGACGCTACAATGAGCAGTTCTTC
D gene: TRBD1; clone size: NA; V gene: TRBV6-1; J gene: TRBJ2-5; CDR3 protein: CASSESRGPSVDQETQYF; CDR3 DNA: TGTGCCAGCAGTGAGTCCAGGGGGCCCTCGGTAGACCAAGAGACCCAGTACTTC
D gene: NA; clone size: NA; V gene: TRBV4-3; J gene: TRBJ2-3; CDR3 protein: CASSQGGRTDTQYF; CDR3 DNA: TGCGCCAGCAGCCAAGGCGGGCGCACAGATACGCAGTATTTT
D gene: NA; clone size: NA; V gene: TRBV6-4; J gene: TRBJ2-1; CDR3 protein: CASSDGGEVNEQFF; CDR3 DNA: TGTGCCAGCAGTGACGGGGGCGAAGTCAATGAGCAGTTCTTC
D gene: NA; clone size: NA; V gene: TRBV21-1; J gene: TRBJ2-1; CDR3 protein: CASSRDPPVSYNEQFF; CDR3 DNA: TGTGCCAGCAGCAGGGACCCTCCCGTGTCCTACAATGAGCAGTTCTTC
D gene: NA; clone size: once; V gene: TRBV5-4; J gene: TRBJ2-7; CDR3 protein: CASSLTETYEQYF; CDR3 DNA: TGTGCCAGCAGCTTGACAGAAACCTACGAGCAGTACTTC
D gene: NA; clone size: NA; V gene: TRBV2; J gene: TRBJ2-3; CDR3 protein: CASRGRVSDTQYF; CDR3 DNA: TGTGCCAGCAGGGGACGGGTTTCAGATACGCAGTATTTT
D gene: NA; clone size: NA; V gene: TRBV5-1; J gene: TRBJ2-1; CDR3 protein: CASSLGGLSSYNEQFF; CDR3 DNA: TGCGCCAGCAGCTTGGGGGGGTTAAGCTCCTACAATGAGCAGTTCTTC
D gene: NA; clone size: NA; V gene: TRBV7-8; J gene: TRBJ2-5; CDR3 protein: CASSLAPGEETQYF; CDR3 DNA: TGTGCCAGCAGCTTAGCGCCGGGGGAAGAGACCCAGTACTTC
D gene: NA; clone size: NA; V gene: TRBV6-6; J gene: TRBJ2-7; CDR3 protein: CASRDPPHYEQYF; CDR3 DNA: TGTGCCAGCAGGGACCCACCTCACTACGAGCAGTACTTC
D gene: NA; clone size: NA; V gene: TRBV4-3; J gene: TRBJ1-2; CDR3 protein: CASSQGWASLYGYTF; CDR3 DNA: TGCGCCAGCAGCCAAGGCTGGGCCAGCCTCTATGGCTACACCTTC
D gene: NA; clone size: NA; V gene: TRBV6-5; J gene: TRBJ1-4; CDR3 protein: CASSYSVPTNEKLFF; CDR3 DNA: TGTGCCAGCAGTTACTCGGTACCAACTAATGAAAAACTGTTTTTT
D gene: NA; clone size: NA; V gene: TRBV10-1; J gene: TRBJ1-5; CDR3 protein: CASSAQGINQPQHF; CDR3 DNA: TGCGCCAGCAGTGCCCAGGGGATCAATCAGCCCCAGCATTTT
D gene: NA; clone size: NA; V gene: TRBV9; J gene: TRBJ2-7; CDR3 protein: CASSVSAGDSYEQYF; CDR3 DNA: TGTGCCAGCAGCGTTTCAGCGGGTGACTCCTACGAGCAGTACTTC
D gene: NA; clone size: NA; V gene: TRBV5-3; J gene: TRBJ1-2; CDR3 protein: CARSPRAKRHYGYTF; CDR3 DNA: TGTGCCAGAAGCCCGAGGGCTAAGCGCCACTATGGCTACACCTTC
D gene: NA; clone size: NA; V gene: TRBV9; J gene: TRBJ1-2; CDR3 protein: CASSVGTGVTSYGYTF; CDR3 DNA: TGTGCCAGCAGCGTAGGTACCGGGGTTACTTCCTATGGCTACACCTTC
D gene: TRBD2; clone size: NA; V gene: TRBV30; J gene: TRBJ2-1; CDR3 protein: CAWSLGGTTYNEQFF; CDR3 DNA: TGTGCCTGGAGCCTGGGAGGGACGACCTACAATGAGCAGTTCTTC
D gene: NA; clone size: NA; V gene: TRBV6-4; J gene: TRBJ2-3; CDR3 protein: CASSDSGLTDTQYF; CDR3 DNA: TGTGCCAGCAGTGACTCGGGACTCACAGATACGCAGTATTTT
D gene: TRBD2; clone size: NA; V gene: TRBV2; J gene: TRBJ2-1; CDR3 protein: CARGGSLAGAGNEQFF; CDR3 DNA: TGTGCCAGGGGGGGCAGTCTAGCGGGAGCTGGCAATGAGCAGTTCTTC
D gene: TRBD2; clone size: medium-sized; V gene: TRBV5-1; J gene: TRBJ2-7; CDR3 protein: CASSLELAGSYEQYF; CDR3 DNA: TGCGCCAGCAGCTTGGAACTAGCGGGCTCCTACGAGCAGTACTTC
D gene: NA; clone size: NA; V gene: TRBV7-6; J gene: TRBJ2-7; CDR3 protein: CASSSVEGTYPYEQYF; CDR3 DNA: TGTGCCAGCAGCTCCGTGGAGGGGACGTACCCCTACGAGCAGTACTTC
D gene: TRBD2; clone size: NA; V gene: TRBV7-6; J gene: TRBJ2-5; CDR3 protein: CASSLGPLAGFQETQYF; CDR3 DNA: TGTGCCAGCAGCTTAGGCCCTCTAGCGGGCTTCCAAGAGACCCAGTACTTC